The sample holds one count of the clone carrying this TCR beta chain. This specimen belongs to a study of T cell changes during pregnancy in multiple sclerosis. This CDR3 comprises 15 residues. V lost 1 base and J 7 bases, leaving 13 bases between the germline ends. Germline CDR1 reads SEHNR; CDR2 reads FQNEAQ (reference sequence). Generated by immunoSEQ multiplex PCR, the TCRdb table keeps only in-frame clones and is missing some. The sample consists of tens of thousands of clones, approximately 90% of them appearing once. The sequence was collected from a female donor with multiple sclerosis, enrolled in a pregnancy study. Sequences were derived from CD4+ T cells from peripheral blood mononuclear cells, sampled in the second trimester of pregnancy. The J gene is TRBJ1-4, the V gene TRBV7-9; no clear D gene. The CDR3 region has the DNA TGTGCCAGCAGCTTAGAAAGGACGGAGGGTGAAAAACTGTTTTTT. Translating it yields CASSLERTEGEKLFF. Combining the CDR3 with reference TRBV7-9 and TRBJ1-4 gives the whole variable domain DTGVSQNPRHKITKRGQNVTFRCDPISEHNRLYWYRQTLGQGPEFLTYFQNEAQLEKSRLLSDRFSAERPKGSFSTLEIQRTEQGDSAMYLCASSLERTEGEKLFFGSGTQLSVL.